This is a list of T cell receptor beta chains from one sample in a study of shared clonotypes between healthy human individuals. Sequenced by immunoSEQ multiplex PCR; TCRdb stores in-frame clones only, minus some. The sample contains roughly 1,000,000 clones, about 84% of which appear only once. The specimen was memory CD4+ T cells from PBMCs. These receptors came from a man aged 18 to 30 in good health. Some clones in this sample may be carry-over from other donors' samples. CDR3s include the opening cysteine and the closing phenylalanine or tryptophan. Each record gives: J gene, D gene, V gene, clone size, CDR3 DNA, CDR3 protein. D genes are given only for firm matches. The size field is filled for only some rows; it gives once, few, many or a size class.

>TRBJ2-7|NA|TRBV7-2|NA
TGTGCCAGCAGCCAAGACAGCGCCAACTCCTACGAGCAGTACTTC
CASSQDSANSYEQYF
>TRBJ1-2|NA|TRBV29-1|NA
TGCAGCGTTGATCCGGGTGGGCGTGGCTACACCTTC
CSVDPGGRGYTF
>TRBJ2-7|NA|TRBV7-8|NA
TGTGCCAGCAGCTTATCGGCCCGACCCTCCTACGAGCAGTACTTC
CASSLSARPSYEQYF
>TRBJ2-2|TRBD1|TRBV15|NA
TGTGCCACCAGCAGGGGACAGGGAGGTACCGGGGAGCTGTTTTTT
CATSRGQGGTGELFF
>TRBJ2-7|TRBD2|TRBV5-5|NA
TGTGCCAGCAGCTTAACCAGCGGGACTACCTACGAGCAGTACTTC
CASSLTSGTTYEQYF
>TRBJ1-1|NA|TRBV30|once
TGTGCCTGGACTAGGGACCCGCCAAAGAGAGCTTTCTTT
CAWTRDPPKRAFF
>TRBJ1-5|TRBD1|TRBV6-5|NA
TGTGCCAGCAGTTACTCAGGGACAGGGGATCAGCCCCAGCATTTT
CASSYSGTGDQPQHF
>TRBJ2-4|NA|TRBV11-3|NA
TGTGCCAGCAGCGAGACGGCAGCCAAAAACATTCAGTACTTC
CASSETAAKNIQYF
>TRBJ1-2|NA|TRBV5-1|NA
TGCGCCAGCAGCTTGGAGGCAGAGGGCTATGGCTACACCTTC
CASSLEAEGYGYTF
>TRBJ2-2|TRBD1|TRBV28|many
TGTGCCAGCAGTTCGCAACCGGGACAGGGGGGCCGCACCGGGGAGCTGTTTTTT
CASSSQPGQGGRTGELFF
>TRBJ1-1|TRBD1|TRBV11-2|NA
TGTGCCAGCAGCTTAGAGGACAGGCTCCCAATGAACACTGAAGCTTTCTTT
CASSLEDRLPMNTEAFF
>TRBJ2-5|TRBD1|TRBV4-2|NA
TGTGCCAGCAGCCAAGACGGGACAGTACAAGAGACCCAGTACTTC
CASSQDGTVQETQYF
>TRBJ2-7|NA|TRBV18|once
TGTGCCAGCTCACCACCGAGTCGAGAAGGGGAGCAGTACTTC
CASSPPSREGEQYF
>TRBJ1-1|NA|TRBV30|NA
TGTGCCTGGAGTGTACACAGGAACACTGAAGCTTTCTTT
CAWSVHRNTEAFF
>TRBJ1-1|TRBD1|TRBV29-1|many
TGCAGCGTCGCCGAGACAGGGGGCTTCGCTGAAGCTTTCTTT
CSVAETGGFAEAFF
>TRBJ2-1|TRBD2|TRBV11-2|NA
TGTGCCAGCCAAAGCGGGAGGGCCTTCAATGAGCAGTTCTTC
CASQSGRAFNEQFF
>TRBJ2-5|NA|TRBV10-2|once
TGCGCCAGCAGGGAAGGGGGGCAACCACAAGAGACCCAGTACTTC
CASREGGQPQETQYF
>TRBJ2-5|NA|TRBV14|NA
TGTGCCAGCAGCCAAGTCCGATCCACAGGTTGGGAGACCCAGTACTTC
CASSQVRSTGWETQYF
>TRBJ1-1|NA|TRBV5-1|NA
TGCGCCAGCAGCCCCGGCAGGGGTGGAGTAGACACTGAAGCTTTCTTT
CASSPGRGGVDTEAFF
>TRBJ1-1|NA|TRBV30|NA
TGTGCCTGGAGTGTACAGGGAGGTCGCACTGAAGCTTTCTTT
CAWSVQGGRTEAFF
>TRBJ2-2|NA|TRBV7-3|NA
TGTGCCAGCAGCTTATTGGGCCTCCCTGGGGAGCTGTTTTTT
CASSLLGLPGELFF
>TRBJ2-3|NA|TRBV6-6|NA
TGTGCCAGCAGCCGTGACTATTCCGATACGCAGTATTTT
CASSRDYSDTQYF
>TRBJ1-1|NA|TRBV6-1|NA
TGTGCCAGCAGTGAAACCTACAGGGCGGAAGCTTTCTTT
CASSETYRAEAFF
>TRBJ1-1|NA|TRBV11-2|NA
TGTGCCAGCAGCTTTTCGGGCTCGGGAACTGAAGCTTTCTTT
CASSFSGSGTEAFF
>TRBJ2-7|NA|TRBV7-2|NA
TGTGCCAGCAGCTGGACGGGCGGGGCGTACGAGCAGTACTTC
CASSWTGGAYEQYF
>TRBJ1-3|NA|TRBV5-6|NA
TGTGCCAGCAGCTTGACGGGTAACTCTGGAAACACCATATATTTT
CASSLTGNSGNTIYF
>TRBJ2-1|TRBD2|TRBV6-1|NA
TGTGCCAGCTTTCTAGCGGGCCTTTACAATGAGCAGTTCTTC
CASFLAGLYNEQFF
>TRBJ2-3|NA|TRBV7-2|NA
TGTGCCAGCAGCTTAGTTCCGGCAGGTTGGACAGATACGCAGTATTTT
CASSLVPAGWTDTQYF
>TRBJ2-1|NA|TRBV19|NA
TGTGCCACAAAGGAGGGTACTAGCTACTACAATGAGCAGTTCTTC
CATKEGTSYYNEQFF
>TRBJ1-1|NA|TRBV5-1|NA
TGCGCCAGCAGCGGTTTCGCAGGGGAGGTTTCTGAAGCTTTCTTT
CASSGFAGEVSEAFF
>TRBJ2-2|NA|TRBV2|NA
TGTGCCAGCAGAGATACTAGTTACTACACCGGGGAGCTGTTTTTT
CASRDTSYYTGELFF